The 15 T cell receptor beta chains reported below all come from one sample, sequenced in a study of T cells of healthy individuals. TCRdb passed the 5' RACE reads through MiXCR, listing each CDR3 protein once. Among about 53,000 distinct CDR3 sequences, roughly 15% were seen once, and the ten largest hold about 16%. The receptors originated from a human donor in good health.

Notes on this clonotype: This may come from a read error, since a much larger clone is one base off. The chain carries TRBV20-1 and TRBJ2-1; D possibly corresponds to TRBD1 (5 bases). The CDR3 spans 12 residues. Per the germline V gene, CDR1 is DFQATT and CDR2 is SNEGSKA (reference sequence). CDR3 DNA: TGCAGTGCTGATGACAGTCTCAATGAGCAGCTCTTC. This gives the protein CSADDSLNEQLF.

CDR3 sequence: CASSERAGNQPQHF. CDR3 coding DNA: TGCGCCAGCAGTGAAAGGGCCGGCAATCAGCCCCAGCATTTT. The rearrangement uses TRBV5-1 and TRBJ1-5; D is unresolved. Germline V gene lookup returns CDR1 SGHRS and CDR2 YFSETQ. CDR3 length: 14 amino acids. The V end was cut by 5 bases, the J end by 2 bases, with 11 bases between.

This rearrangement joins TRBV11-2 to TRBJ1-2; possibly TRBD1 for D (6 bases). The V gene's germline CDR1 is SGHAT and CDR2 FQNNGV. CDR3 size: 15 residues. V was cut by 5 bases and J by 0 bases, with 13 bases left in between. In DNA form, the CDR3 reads TGTGCCAGCAGCCCGGACAGAACACCTAACTATGGCTACACCTTC. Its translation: CASSPDRTPNYGYTF.

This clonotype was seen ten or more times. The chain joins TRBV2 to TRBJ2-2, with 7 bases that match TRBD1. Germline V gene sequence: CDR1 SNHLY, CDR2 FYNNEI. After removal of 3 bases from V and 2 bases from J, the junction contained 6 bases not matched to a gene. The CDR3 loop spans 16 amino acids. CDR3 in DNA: TGTGCCAGCAGTGAGTCCGGGACAGCTAACACCGGGGAGCTGTTTTTT. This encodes CASSESGTANTGELFF.

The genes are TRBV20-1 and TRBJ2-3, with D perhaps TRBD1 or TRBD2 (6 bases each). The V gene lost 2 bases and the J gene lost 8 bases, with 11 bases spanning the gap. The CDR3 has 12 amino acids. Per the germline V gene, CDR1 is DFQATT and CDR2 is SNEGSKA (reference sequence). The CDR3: CSARRGAGTQYF. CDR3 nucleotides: TGCAGTGCTAGAAGGGGGGCCGGTACGCAGTATTTT.

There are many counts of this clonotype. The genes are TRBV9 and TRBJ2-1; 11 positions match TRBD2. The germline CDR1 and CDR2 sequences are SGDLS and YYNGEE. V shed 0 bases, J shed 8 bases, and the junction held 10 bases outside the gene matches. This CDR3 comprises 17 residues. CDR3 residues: CASSVAGSGGARDEQFF. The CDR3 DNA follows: TGTGCCAGCAGCGTAGCGGGTAGCGGGGGGGCCAGGGATGAGCAGTTCTTC. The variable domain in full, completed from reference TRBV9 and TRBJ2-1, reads DSGVTQTPKHLITATGQRVTLRCSPRSGDLSVYWYQQSLDQGLQFLIQYYNGEERAKGNILERFSAQQFPDLHSELNLSSLELGDSALYFCASSVAGSGGARDEQFFGPGTRLTVL.

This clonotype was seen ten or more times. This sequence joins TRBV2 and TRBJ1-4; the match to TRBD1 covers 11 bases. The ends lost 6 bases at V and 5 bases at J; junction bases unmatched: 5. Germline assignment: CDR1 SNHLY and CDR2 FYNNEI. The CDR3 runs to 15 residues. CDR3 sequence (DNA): TGTGCCAGCAGATTCGGGACAGGGGGAAATGAAAAACTGTTTTTT. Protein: CASRFGTGGNEKLFF.

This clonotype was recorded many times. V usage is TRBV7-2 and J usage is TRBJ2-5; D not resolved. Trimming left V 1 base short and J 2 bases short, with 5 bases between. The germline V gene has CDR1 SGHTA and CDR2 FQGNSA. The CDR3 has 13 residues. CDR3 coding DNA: TGTGCCAGCAGCTTAGTGAGGCAAGAGACCCAGTACTTC. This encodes CASSLVRQETQYF.

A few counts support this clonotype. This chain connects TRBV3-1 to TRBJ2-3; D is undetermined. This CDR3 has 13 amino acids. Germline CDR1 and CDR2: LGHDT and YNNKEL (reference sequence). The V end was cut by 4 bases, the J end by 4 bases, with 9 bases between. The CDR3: CASSPLNADTQYF. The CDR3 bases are TGTGCCAGCAGCCCCCTGAATGCAGATACGCAGTATTTT.

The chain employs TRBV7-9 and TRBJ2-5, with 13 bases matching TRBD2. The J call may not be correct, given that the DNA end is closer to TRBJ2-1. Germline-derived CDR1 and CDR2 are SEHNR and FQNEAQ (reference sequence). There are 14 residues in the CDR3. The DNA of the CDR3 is TGTGCCAGCAGTACTAGCGGGAGGGCCGATGAGCAGTTCTTC. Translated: CASSTSGRADEQFF.

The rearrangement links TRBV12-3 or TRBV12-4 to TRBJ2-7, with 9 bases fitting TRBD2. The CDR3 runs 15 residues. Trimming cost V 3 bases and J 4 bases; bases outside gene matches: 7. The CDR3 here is CASSFSETSGYEQYF. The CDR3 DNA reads TGTGCCAGCAGTTTCAGCGAGACTAGCGGTTACGAGCAGTACTTC.

The chain's CDR3 is CATSDRTSGGPTDTQYF. The DNA for the CDR3 is TGTGCCACCAGTGACCGGACTAGCGGGGGACCCACAGATACGCAGTATTTT. The chain is built from TRBV24-1 and TRBJ2-3, with 13 nucleotides matching TRBD2. The ends lost 4 bases at V and 2 bases at J; junction bases unmatched: 5. The CDR3 covers 17 residues. Germline loops: CDR1 KGHDR, CDR2 SFDVKD.

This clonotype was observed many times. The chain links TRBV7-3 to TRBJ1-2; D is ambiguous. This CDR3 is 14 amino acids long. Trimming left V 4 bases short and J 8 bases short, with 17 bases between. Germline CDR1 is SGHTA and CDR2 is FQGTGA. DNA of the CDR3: TGTGCCAGCAGCTCAAATGTTGGAGCGGGGGGCTACACCTTC. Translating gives CASSSNVGAGGYTF.

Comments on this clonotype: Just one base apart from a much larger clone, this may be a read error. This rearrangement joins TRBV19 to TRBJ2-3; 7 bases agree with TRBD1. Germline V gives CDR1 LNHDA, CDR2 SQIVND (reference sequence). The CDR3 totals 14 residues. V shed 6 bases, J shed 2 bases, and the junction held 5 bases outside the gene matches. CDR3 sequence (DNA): TGTGCCAGTAGACCGGGACAGCACACAGATACGCAGTATTTT. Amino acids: CASRPGQHTDTQYF.

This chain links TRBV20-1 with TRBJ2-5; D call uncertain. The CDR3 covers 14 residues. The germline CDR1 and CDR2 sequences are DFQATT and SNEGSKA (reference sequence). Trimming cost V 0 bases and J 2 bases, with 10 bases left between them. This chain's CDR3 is CSARDLYPQETQYF. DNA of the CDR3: TGCAGTGCTAGAGATCTCTACCCTCAAGAGACCCAGTACTTC.